These T cell receptor beta chains were read from a single sample in a study of T cell responses to AZD1222 COVID-19 vaccine. Here immunoSEQ multiplex PCR was the method, and the copy in TCRdb shows in-frame clones only, minus some. The sample includes 190,000 or so clones, around 90% of them seen just once. The sequences come from peripheral blood, collected 28 days after the second AZD1222 dose. The receptor set was obtained from an adult who received the AZD1222 COVID-19 vaccine. Each CDR3 is given with its conserved first and last residue. The order of the fields is clone size, D gene, V gene, J gene, CDR3 DNA, CDR3 protein. D genes are given only for firm matches. Size is omitted from some rows. Given values are once, few, many or a class for expanded clones.

.	TRBD1	TRBV7-9	TRBJ2-7	TGTGCCAGCAGCCAAAGACAGGGGGCGGACGAGCAGTACTTC	CASSQRQGADEQYF
.	TRBD1	TRBV6-5	TRBJ2-2	TGTGCCAGCAGCGACCGGGACAGGGACCCCGGGGAGCTGTTTTTT	CASSDRDRDPGELFF
.	TRBD1	TRBV5-6	TRBJ1-1	TGTGCCAGCAGCTTGGTGTTCAGGGGGGGAGCTGAAGCTTTCTTT	CASSLVFRGGAEAFF
.	TRBD1	TRBV7-2	TRBJ1-5	TGTGCCAGCAGCTTAGTAGGGGGCCAGAGATCTCAGCCCCAGCATTTT	CASSLVGGQRSQPQHF
.	TRBD1	TRBV6-5	TRBJ2-4	TGTGCCAGCAGATCCGGGACAGAGAATTGGATTCAGTACTTC	CASRSGTENWIQYF
few	TRBD1	TRBV24-1	TRBJ2-4	TGTGCCACCAGTGACCCCGGACAGGGAGGAGGGAAAAACATTCAGTACTTC	CATSDPGQGGGKNIQYF
.	TRBD1	TRBV18	TRBJ2-2	TGTGCCAGCTCACCAGGCAGGGGGCCGGGCACCGGGGAGCTGTTTTTT	CASSPGRGPGTGELFF
.	TRBD1	TRBV19	TRBJ2-3	TGTGCCACTTCGGGACAGGGGTGGACAGATACGCAGTATTTT	CATSGQGWTDTQYF
.	.	TRBV28	TRBJ2-7	TGTGCCAGCAGTCCCGGGGCAGAGTACGAGCAGTACTTC	CASSPGAEYEQYF
.	.	TRBV2	TRBJ2-1	TGTGCCAGCAGCGCGACTTTGTTGGGTGAGCAGTTCTTC	CASSATLLGEQFF
.	.	TRBV11-2	TRBJ1-5	TGTGCCAGCAGCTTAGTCCTTAATCAGCCCCAGCATTTT	CASSLVLNQPQHF
.	TRBD1	TRBV7-9	TRBJ2-1	TGTGCCAGCAGCGGAAGGACAGGGTCCTACAATGAGCAGTTCTTC	CASSGRTGSYNEQFF
few	.	TRBV19	TRBJ2-2	TGTGCCAGTAGCCAACTGCCCCAGAAGCGGGTACTAGACACCGGGGAGCTGTTTTTT	CASSQLPQKRVLDTGELFF
.	TRBD1	TRBV7-6	TRBJ2-2	TGTGCCAGCAGCCGAGTCGGACAGGGGGCGCGGGGCACCGGGGAGCTGTTTTTT	CASSRVGQGARGTGELFF
.	.	TRBV5-1	TRBJ1-4	TGCGCCAGCTGCCTTAAGGGGGGAACTAATGAAAAACTGTTTTTT	CASCLKGGTNEKLFF
.	.	TRBV15	TRBJ1-2	TGTGCCACCAGCAGAGACAGGGATGCCTATGGCTACACCTTC	CATSRDRDAYGYTF
.	.	TRBV5-6	TRBJ2-7	TGTGCCAGCAGCTCTGAGGGGAGTCCCTCCTACGAGCAGTACTTC	CASSSEGSPSYEQYF
.	.	TRBV13	TRBJ1-1	TGTGCCAGCATCCGTACGGGAGAGGTCACTGAAGCTTTCTTT	CASIRTGEVTEAFF
.	.	TRBV7-2	TRBJ1-4	TGTGCCAGCAGCGCCACGCCTCGGGGGGCGGGTGAAAAACTGTTTTTT	CASSATPRGAGEKLFF
.	TRBD2	TRBV10-2	TRBJ2-1	TGCGCCAGCACCGCCGGGGGGGGCAATGAGCAGTTCTTC	CASTAGGGNEQFF
.	TRBD2	TRBV13	TRBJ2-3	TGTGCCAGCAGCGGGGGACTAGCGCTTCGGGGGGCGCAGTATTTT	CASSGGLALRGAQYF
.	.	TRBV3-1/TRBV3-2	TRBJ2-7	TGTGCCAGCAGCCAAGAGTATCAATACGAGCAGTACTTC	CASSQEYQYEQYF
.	TRBD1	TRBV6-2/TRBV6-3	TRBJ2-6	TGTGCCAGCAGTTATATACAGGGGGCTGGAACTGGGGCCAACGTCCTGACTTTC	CASSYIQGAGTGANVLTF
.	.	TRBV12-3/TRBV12-4	TRBJ1-5	TGTGCCAGCAGAATGGACGGAAATCAGCCCCAGCATTTT	CASRMDGNQPQHF
few	.	TRBV5-1	TRBJ2-7	TGCGCCAGCAGCTCAACCGGGTCCCAGTACTTC	CASSSTGSQYF
.	TRBD2	TRBV28	TRBJ2-7	TGTGCCAGCAACGGGGGGCCGGGAGGGGAGCAGTACTTC	CASNGGPGGEQYF
once	.	TRBV11-2	TRBJ2-3	TGTGCCAGCAGCCTAAAGTGGGGAGATACGCAGTATTTT	CASSLKWGDTQYF
.	TRBD1	TRBV28	TRBJ1-6	TGTGCCAGCAGAGGACAGGGAGAACCCTATAATTCACCCCTCCACTTT	CASRGQGEPYNSPLHF
once	TRBD1	TRBV6-2/TRBV6-3	TRBJ2-1	TGTGCCAGCAGTCGGACAGGGACCTACAATGAGCAGTTCTTC	CASSRTGTYNEQFF
.	.	TRBV5-1	TRBJ2-7	TGCGCCAGCAGCTTGAGGCAGTCCTACGAGCAGTACTTC	CASSLRQSYEQYF
.	.	TRBV6-5	TRBJ2-2	TGTGCCAGCAGATTTTGGGATTCCACCGGGGAGCTGTTTTTT	CASRFWDSTGELFF
.	.	TRBV7-2	TRBJ2-3	TGTGCCAGCAGGGGCACAGATACGCAGTATTTT	CASRGTDTQYF
.	.	TRBV11-3	TRBJ2-1	TGTGCCAGCTCCGTGACTGGGATCGGCAATGAGCAGTTCTTC	CASSVTGIGNEQFF
.	.	TRBV28	TRBJ1-5	TGTGCCAGCAGTTTAGAGCCCCAGCATTTT	CASSLEPQHF
.	.	TRBV18	TRBJ1-1	TGTGCCAGCTCACCAACGATGGCCGGGAGAGGGAACACTGAAGCTTTCTTT	CASSPTMAGRGNTEAFF
.	.	TRBV27	TRBJ1-2	TGTGCCACCCGAACCGGGGGCTATGGCTACACCTTC	CATRTGGYGYTF
.	TRBD2	TRBV2	TRBJ2-7	TGTGCCAGCAGTCAGAGGACTAGCGGGAGGGGCGAGCAGTACTTC	CASSQRTSGRGEQYF
.	TRBD1	TRBV29-1	TRBJ1-1	TGCAGCGTTGAAGCCCAGGGGGGAACTGAAGCTTTCTTT	CSVEAQGGTEAFF
once	.	TRBV28	TRBJ2-7	TGTGCCAGCAGTTTCAATCACGGACCGTCCTACGAGCAGTACTTC	CASSFNHGPSYEQYF
.	.	TRBV5-1	TRBJ2-5	TGCGCCAGCAGCTTGGTAGTTAGGAGTGGCGGTGAGACCCAGTACTTC	CASSLVVRSGGETQYF
.	TRBD2	TRBV28	TRBJ2-7	TGTGCCATCCTGGGGGGGAACTACGAGCAGTACTTC	CAILGGNYEQYF
.	TRBD1	TRBV18	TRBJ1-4	TGTGCCAGCTCACCTAGACAGGGCTACAATGAAAAACTGTTTTTT	CASSPRQGYNEKLFF
.	TRBD2	TRBV7-2	TRBJ2-1	TGTGCCAGCAGGTGGACTAGCGGGCGACACAATGAGCAGTTCTTC	CASRWTSGRHNEQFF
once	.	TRBV5-1	TRBJ2-3	TGCGCCAGCAGCCAAATAGCGAATACGCAGTATTTT	CASSQIANTQYF
.	.	TRBV29-1	TRBJ2-3	TGCAGCGTCGGGGAGAGCTCCTCCGTTACGCAGTATTTT	CSVGESSSVTQYF
.	TRBD1	TRBV27	TRBJ2-1	TGTGCCAGCAGATCCTGGGGGACAGGGGAATACAATGAGCAGTTCTTC	CASRSWGTGEYNEQFF
.	.	TRBV13	TRBJ2-5	TGTGCCAGCAGCGAGCAGTTTTCGGAGACCCAGTACTTC	CASSEQFSETQYF
.	.	TRBV27	TRBJ1-5	TGTGCCAGCAGTTTATCGCGGGCAGGTGGCCAGCCCCAGCATTTT	CASSLSRAGGQPQHF
.	TRBD1	TRBV7-8	TRBJ1-4	TGTGCCAGCAGCTCGACCACCGGGACAGGGGGCGAAAAACTGTTTTTT	CASSSTTGTGGEKLFF
.	TRBD2	TRBV7-9	TRBJ2-3	TGTGCCAGCAGCCCGGCGAGCGGGAGGACGACAGATACGCAGTATTTT	CASSPASGRTTDTQYF
.	TRBD1	TRBV10-3	TRBJ1-6	TGTGCCATCAGTGCCGACAGGGCCCATAATTCACCCCTCCACTTT	CAISADRAHNSPLHF